One sample yielded the 15 T cell receptor beta chains listed below, sequenced in a study of T cell repertoires in aging, cancer and after chemotherapy. A mixed TRB-A/B primer pool amplified rearranged TRB by multiplex touch-down PCR. MiXCR, applied by TCRdb to the multiplex PCR reads, yields one record per CDR3 protein. The data show 7,000 to 9,500 distinct CDR3 sequences, about 22% seen once. Peripheral blood genomic DNA, not sorted cells or RNA, was the template. The sample comprised blood. The receptor set was obtained from a human donor with a blood cancer. The donor label of this sample is uncertain.

V usage is TRBV5-1 and J usage is TRBJ1-1; D perhaps matches TRBD1 (5 bases). The ends were cut back, 4 bases at V and 2 bases at J, with 12 bases in the middle. The CDR3 runs 14 residues. CDR1 is SGHRS, CDR2 YFSETQ, per germline. The DNA for the CDR3 is TGCGCCAGCAGCGTTACAGGACTTAACACTGAAGCTTTCTTT. Translating it yields CASSVTGLNTEAFF.

This clonotype was picked up a small number of times. This chain links TRBV6-2 or TRBV6-3 with TRBJ2-4, with 9 bases that match TRBD2. CDR3 size: 20 residues. From germline, CDR1 is MNHEY and CDR2 SVGEGT. V lost 5 bases to trimming and J lost 0 bases; unmatched junction nucleotides: 17. The CDR3 DNA reads as TGTGCCAGCAGTAAACCTCCCCCGGGACTAGCCAGCCCAGCCAAAAACATTCAGTACTTC. Protein product: CASSKPPPGLASPAKNIQYF.

The CDR3 region is CASSLLSNEKLFF. The CDR3 coding sequence is TGTGCCAGCAGTTTATTGTCTAATGAAAAACTGTTTTTT. The rearrangement links TRBV12-3 or TRBV12-4 to TRBJ1-4; the D is unclear. Trimming took 2 bases from V and 3 from J, leaving 4 bases between them. The length of the CDR3 is 13 residues.

By sample fraction, this clonotype is medium-sized. The chain uses TRBV29-1 and TRBJ1-2; 8 nucleotides match TRBD1. The J segment lost 5 bases and the V segment lost 1 base, leaving 6 bases of the junction unmatched. CDR3 length: 14 amino acids. Germline CDR1 reads SQVTM; CDR2 reads ANQGSEA. This chain's CDR3 is CSVEGTGTGYGYTF. Here the CDR3 DNA reads TGCAGCGTTGAAGGAACAGGGACAGGTTATGGCTACACCTTC.

By frequency in the sample, this clonotype is medium-sized. The chain uses TRBV29-1 and TRBJ2-1, with a weak D call TRBD2 (5 bases). V dropped 2 bases and J dropped 4 bases, with 12 bases sitting between them. The CDR3 totals 14 residues. The germline V gene encodes CDR1 SQVTM and CDR2 ANQGSEA. The CDR3 loop is CSVELTNQYNEQFF. The DNA for the CDR3 is TGCAGCGTTGAATTGACTAACCAATACAATGAGCAGTTCTTC.

This clonotype is medium-sized (0.01 to 0.1%) within its sample. The chain carries TRBV19 and TRBJ2-1; D is perhaps TRBD2 (6 bases). The CDR3 is made up of 15 amino acids. The V end was cut by 3 bases, the J end by 4 bases, with 13 bases between. The V gene's germline CDR1 is LNHDA and CDR2 SQIVND (reference sequence). The CDR3 DNA reads TGTGCCAGTAGTATTACGGGAGCCGGGTACAATGAGCAGTTCTTC. Translating gives CASSITGAGYNEQFF.

The chain combines TRBV19 with TRBJ2-3, with 7 bases that match TRBD2. CDR1 LNHDA and CDR2 SQIVND come from the germline V gene (reference sequence). The V and J ends lost 3 bases and 2 bases, in that order; junction bases with no gene match: 5. The CDR3 consists of 15 residues. DNA for the CDR3: TGTGCCAGTAGTATTTGGGGGGGGAACACAGATACGCAGTATTTT. Amino acids: CASSIWGGNTDTQYF.

This clonotype appeared many times. The chain links TRBV19 to TRBJ1-1; D call uncertain. The CDR3 has 17 amino acids. V lost 5 bases and J lost 5, with 24 bases in between. Per germline, CDR1 LNHDA and CDR2 SQIVND (reference sequence). This chain's CDR3 is CASSDSGRGGRVTEAFF. The CDR3, as DNA: TGTGCCAGTAGTGACTCCGGACGAGGAGGGCGGGTTACTGAAGCTTTCTTT.

This clonotype was observed many times. The chain links TRBV5-4 to TRBJ1-3, with 8 positions matching TRBD1. Germline V gives CDR1 SGHNT, CDR2 YYREEE (reference sequence). V trimming: 4 bases; J trimming: 4 bases; junction bases outside the gene matches: 7. This CDR3 is built from 15 residues. In nucleotides, the CDR3 is TGTGCCAGCAGCCCAGCAGGGGGCTACGGAAACACCATATATTTT. Encoded protein: CASSPAGGYGNTIYF.

This clonotype is medium-sized within its sample. V and J are TRBV19 and TRBJ2-3, with 10 bases matching TRBD2. CDR3 length: 15 residues. The V segment lost 5 bases and the J segment 6 bases; nucleotides outside the gene matches: 8. Germline V gives CDR1 LNHDA, CDR2 SQIVND (reference sequence). For the CDR3, the DNA is TGTGCCAGTAGTTCAGCTAGCGGGAGATCGGATACGCAGTATTTT. Translated: CASSSASGRSDTQYF.

Relative to its sample, this clonotype is medium-sized (0.01 to 0.1%). The chain uses TRBV10-3 and TRBJ2-7; 11 bases fit TRBD2. The CDR3 spans 14 residues. Germline values: CDR1 ENHRY, CDR2 SYGVKD. After removal of 7 bases from V and 5 bases from J, the junction contained 7 bases not matched to a gene. The CDR3 DNA follows: TGTGCCATCACCTTAGCGGGAGGGCGGGACGAGCAGTACTTC. Protein sequence: CAITLAGGRDEQYF.

This clonotype is medium-sized by share. The chain joins TRBV19 to TRBJ1-5; TRBD1 matches at 7 bases. CDR1 is LNHDA, CDR2 SQIVND, per germline (reference sequence). Germline trimming cut 5 bases from V and 3 bases from J; bases unmatched to any gene: 7. The CDR3 loop spans 15 amino acids. CDR3 sequence reads: CASSVGDSYNQPQHF. The DNA of the CDR3 is TGTGCCAGTAGTGTCGGGGACAGCTACAATCAGCCCCAGCATTTT. The complete variable domain, with remaining parts taken from reference TRBV19 and TRBJ1-5, reads DGGITQSPKYLFRKEGQNVTLSCEQNLNHDAMYWYRQDPGQGLRLIYYSQIVNDFQKGDIAEGYSVSREKKESFPLTVTSAQKNPTAFYLCASSVGDSYNQPQHFGDGTRLSIL.

V gene TRBV7-9 combines with J gene TRBJ2-1; 8 bases line up with TRBD2. CDR1 is SEHNR and CDR2 is FQNEAQ in the germline V gene (reference sequence). The CDR3 extends over 15 amino acids. With V trimmed by 2 bases and J by 7 bases, 7 bases remained unmatched. The CDR3 spells CASSLRAGEGNEQFF. The CDR3 DNA follows: TGTGCCAGCAGCTTAAGAGCGGGAGAGGGTAATGAGCAGTTCTTC.

The chain links TRBV10-3 to TRBJ1-1; D is perhaps TRBD1 (5 bases). The length of the CDR3 is 11 residues. Trimming cost V 10 bases and J 8 bases, with 14 bases left between them. CDR1 and CDR2 (germline): ENHRY, SYGVKD. CDR3 amino acids: CATRSSGEAFF. The CDR3 DNA is TGTGCCACCAGATCCTCAGGGGAAGCTTTCTTT.

The J gene is TRBJ2-5, the V gene TRBV10-3, with D perhaps matching TRBD1 (5 bases). Germline CDR1 and CDR2: ENHRY and SYGVKD. The CDR3 runs to 15 residues. V dropped 10 bases and J dropped 2 bases, with 20 bases sitting between them. The CDR3 sequence is CATAQAPIPQETQYF. The CDR3, as DNA: TGTGCCACAGCACAGGCCCCCATCCCGCAAGAGACCCAGTACTTC.